This T cell receptor (beta chain) was identified during a study of blood T cells in healthy people across ages. Study summary: Per every two T cells, about one barcoded beta molecule was captured by template switching. General study points: Estimates of total diversity, which came from one million sequenced T cells, were considered to be underestimates.

The table lists this clonotype with a few counts. No antigen is known for it. The authors ran a second PCR of roughly 6 to 11 cycles using a sample-barcoded 5' primer and a J-beta primer mix. One entry per CDR3 protein, called by TCRdb with MiXCR from the 5' RACE reads. Here the sample spans about 800,000 distinct CDR3 sequences, more than 35% being singletons. The CDR3 sequence is 16 residues long. Germline CDR1 reads SGHRS; CDR2 reads YFSETQ. The sequence was obtained from an elderly man in good health. The chain employs TRBV5-1 and TRBJ2-1; TRBD2 matches at 11 bases. The J call may be wrong; the DNA end is better matched by TRBJ2-7. Sequenced sample: blood. The CDR3 nucleotides are TGCGCCAGCAGCGTCACTAGCGGGAGCTCCTACAATGAGCAGTACTTC. Amino acid sequence: CASSVTSGSSYNEQYF.